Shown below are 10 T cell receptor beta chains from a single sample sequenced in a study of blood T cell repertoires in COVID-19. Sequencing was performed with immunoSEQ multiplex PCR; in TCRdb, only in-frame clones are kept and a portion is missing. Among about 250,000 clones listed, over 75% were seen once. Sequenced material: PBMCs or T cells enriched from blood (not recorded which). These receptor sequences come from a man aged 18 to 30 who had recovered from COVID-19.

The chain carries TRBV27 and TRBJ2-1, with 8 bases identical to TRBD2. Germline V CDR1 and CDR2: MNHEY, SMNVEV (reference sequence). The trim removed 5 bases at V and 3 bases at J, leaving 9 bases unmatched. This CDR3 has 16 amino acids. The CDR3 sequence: CASSQLTSELYNEQFF. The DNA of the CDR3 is TGTGCCAGCAGTCAACTGACTAGCGAGCTCTACAATGAGCAGTTCTTC.

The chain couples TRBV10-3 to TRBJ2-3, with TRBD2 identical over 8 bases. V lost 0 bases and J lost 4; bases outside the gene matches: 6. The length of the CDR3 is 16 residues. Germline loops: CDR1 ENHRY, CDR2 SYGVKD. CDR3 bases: TGTGCCATCAGTGAGTCGAGCGGGAGTGCCGCAGATACGCAGTATTTT. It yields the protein CAISESSGSAADTQYF.

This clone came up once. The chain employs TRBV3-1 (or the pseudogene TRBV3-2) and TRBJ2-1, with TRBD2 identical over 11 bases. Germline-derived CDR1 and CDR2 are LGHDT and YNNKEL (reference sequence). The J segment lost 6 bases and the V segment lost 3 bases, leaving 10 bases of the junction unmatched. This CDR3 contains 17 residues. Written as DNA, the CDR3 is TGTGCCAGCAGCCAGGGGATAGCGGGGGGGCTAACCAATGAGCAGTTCTTC. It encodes CASSQGIAGGLTNEQFF.

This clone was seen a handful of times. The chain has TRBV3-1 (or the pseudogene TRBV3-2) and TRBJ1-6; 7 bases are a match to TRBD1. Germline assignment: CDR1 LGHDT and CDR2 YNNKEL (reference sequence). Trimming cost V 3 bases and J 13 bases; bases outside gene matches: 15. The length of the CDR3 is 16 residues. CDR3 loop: CASSHQTGITSGPLHF. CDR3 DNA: TGTGCCAGCAGCCATCAGACAGGGATAACTTCGGGGCCCCTCCACTTT.

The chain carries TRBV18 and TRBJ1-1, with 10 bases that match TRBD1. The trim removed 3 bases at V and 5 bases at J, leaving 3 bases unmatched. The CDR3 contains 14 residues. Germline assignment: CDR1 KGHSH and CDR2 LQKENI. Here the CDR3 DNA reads TGTGCCAGCTCACCGACGGGACAGGGGACTGAAGCTTTCTTT. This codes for CASSPTGQGTEAFF.

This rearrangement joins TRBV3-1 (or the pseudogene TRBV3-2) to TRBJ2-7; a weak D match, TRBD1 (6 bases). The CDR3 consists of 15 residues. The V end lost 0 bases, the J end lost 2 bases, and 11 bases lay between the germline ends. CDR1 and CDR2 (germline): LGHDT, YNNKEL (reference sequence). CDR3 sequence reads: CASSQDHRVAYEQYF. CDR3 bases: TGTGCCAGCAGCCAAGATCACAGGGTTGCCTACGAGCAGTACTTC.

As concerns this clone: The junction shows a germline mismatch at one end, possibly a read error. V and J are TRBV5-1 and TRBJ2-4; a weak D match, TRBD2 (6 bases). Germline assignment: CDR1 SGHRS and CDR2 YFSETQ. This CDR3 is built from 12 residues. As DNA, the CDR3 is TGCGCCAGCAGGCTGTCCGGGGGAAGTTTGGACTTC. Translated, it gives CASRLSGGSLDF.

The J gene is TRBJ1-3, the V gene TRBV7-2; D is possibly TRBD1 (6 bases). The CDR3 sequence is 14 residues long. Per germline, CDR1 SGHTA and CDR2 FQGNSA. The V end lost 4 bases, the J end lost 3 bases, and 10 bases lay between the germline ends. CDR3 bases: TGTGCCAGCAGCTCGGACAGAGATGGAAACACCATATATTTT. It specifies CASSSDRDGNTIYF. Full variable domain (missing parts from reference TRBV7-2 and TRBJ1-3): GAGVSQSPSNKVTEKGKDVELRCDPISGHTALYWYRQSLGQGLEFLIYFQGNSAPDKSGLPSDRFSAERTGGSVSTLTIQRTQQEDSAVYLCASSSDRDGNTIYFGEGSWLTVV.

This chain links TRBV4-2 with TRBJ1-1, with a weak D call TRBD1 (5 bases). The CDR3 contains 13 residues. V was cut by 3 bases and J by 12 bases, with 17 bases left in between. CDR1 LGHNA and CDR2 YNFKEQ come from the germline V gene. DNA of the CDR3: TGTGCCAGCAGCCAGGGCAGGGCCTTTGGGTCTTTCTTT. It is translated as CASSQGRAFGSFF.

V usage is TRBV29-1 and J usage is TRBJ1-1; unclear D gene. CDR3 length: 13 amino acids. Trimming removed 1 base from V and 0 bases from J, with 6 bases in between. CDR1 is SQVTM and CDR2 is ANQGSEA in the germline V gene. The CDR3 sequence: CSVEANMNTEAFF. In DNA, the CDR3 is TGCAGCGTTGAAGCAAACATGAACACTGAAGCTTTCTTT.